Listed here are 30 T cell receptor beta chains from one sample, sequenced in a study of blood T cell repertoires in COVID-19. The repertoire was sequenced with immunoSEQ multiplex PCR; TCRdb's copy has only in-frame clones and lacks some. The sample records about 34,000 clones, roughly 80% being singletons. Input material: peripheral blood. These receptors originate from a woman in her sixties or seventies with acute or convalescent COVID-19.

The chain joins TRBV6-5 to TRBJ2-3; D possibly corresponds to TRBD2 (7 bases). The CDR3 consists of 15 residues. The V gene lost 6 bases and the J gene lost 3 bases, with 16 bases spanning the gap. Per germline, CDR1 MNHEY and CDR2 SVGAGI. CDR3 DNA: TGTGCCAGCAGCCGCGGGAGAGGGGGGACAGATACGCAGTATTTT. This encodes CASSRGRGGTDTQYF.

In this sample, this clone turned up a few times. This sequence joins TRBV6-4 and TRBJ2-1, with D maybe TRBD2 (6 bases). The CDR3 contains 14 residues. The V end lost 0 bases, the J end lost 8 bases, and 11 bases lay between the germline ends. The germline CDR1 and CDR2 sequences are MRHNA and SNTAGT. CDR3 amino acids: CASSDSWEADEQFF. CDR3 coding DNA: TGTGCCAGCAGTGACTCGTGGGAGGCGGATGAGCAGTTCTTC.

The chain combines TRBV5-6 with TRBJ1-2, with 9 bases identical to TRBD1. Germline CDR1 SGHDT, CDR2 YYEEEE. V gave up 4 bases and J gave up 6 bases; unmatched junction bases: 7. The CDR3 is made up of 14 amino acids. This chain's CDR3 is CASSSTGTGNGYTF. CDR3 nucleotides: TGTGCCAGCAGCAGCACCGGGACAGGGAATGGCTACACCTTC.

This sequence joins TRBV6-5 and TRBJ2-1, with D possibly being TRBD1 (6 bases). The CDR3 length is 12 residues. V gave up 6 bases and J gave up 7 bases, with 10 bases separating them. CDR1 and CDR2 from the germline V gene are MNHEY and SVGAGI. CDR3 in amino acids: CASRTQGNEQFF. The CDR3 nucleotides are TGTGCCAGCAGAACACAGGGTAATGAGCAGTTCTTC.

The rearrangement joins TRBV7-9 to TRBJ2-2, with TRBD2 identical over 8 bases. Trimming cost V 3 bases and J 1 base; bases outside gene matches: 1. The CDR3 runs 15 residues. Germline CDR1 and CDR2: SEHNR and FQNEAQ (reference sequence). The chain's CDR3 is CASSFGTRNTGELFF. CDR3 nucleotides: TGTGCCAGCAGCTTCGGGACTAGGAACACCGGGGAGCTGTTTTTT.

This sequence joins TRBV19 and TRBJ2-1; 7 bases map to TRBD2. This CDR3 contains 17 residues. Germline V gives CDR1 LNHDA, CDR2 SQIVND (reference sequence). The trim removed 5 bases at V and 0 bases at J, leaving 10 bases unmatched. DNA for the CDR3: TGTGCCAGTAGTTGGGGCGGTGGCGGGAGCTCCTACAATGAGCAGTTCTTC. This codes for CASSWGGGGSSYNEQFF.

This chain joins TRBV7-9 and TRBJ2-3; D possibly corresponds to TRBD2 (7 bases). The CDR3 totals 15 residues. The germline gives CDR1 SEHNR, CDR2 FQNEAQ (reference sequence). V lost 7 bases and J lost 6, with 20 bases in between. The CDR3 here is CASTYGAGEGDTQYF. CDR3 DNA sequence: TGTGCCAGCACCTACGGGGCAGGGGAGGGGGATACGCAGTATTTT.

The chain joins TRBV27 to TRBJ1-5; D is ambiguous. There are 12 residues in the CDR3. In germline, CDR1 is MNHEY, CDR2 SMNVEV (reference sequence). Trimming shortened V by 5 bases and J by 3 bases, and 5 bases separated the two germline ends. CDR3: CASSPSNQPQHF. The DNA of the CDR3 is TGTGCCAGCAGTCCGTCCAATCAGCCCCAGCATTTT.

This rearrangement joins TRBV7-9 to TRBJ2-5; 11 nucleotides agree with TRBD2. This CDR3 is built from 16 residues. CDR1 is SEHNR, CDR2 FQNEAQ, per germline (reference sequence). V lost 8 bases and J lost 2; bases outside the gene matches: 10. The CDR3 region is CASSATSGGQQETQYF. In nucleotides, the CDR3 is TGTGCCAGCTCCGCAACTAGCGGGGGACAACAAGAGACCCAGTACTTC.

This clone was observed a single time. V is TRBV6-5 and J is TRBJ1-1, with D unclear. This CDR3 is built from 14 residues. Germline CDR1 MNHEY, CDR2 SVGAGI. V was clipped by 8 bases and J by 6 bases, with 19 bases between them. The CDR3 here is CASGEWTGYPEAFF. The CDR3 DNA sequence: TGTGCCAGCGGGGAGTGGACGGGTTACCCTGAAGCTTTCTTT.

This clone was seen more than once but under ten times. V usage is TRBV6-4 and J usage is TRBJ2-2; 12 bases are shared with TRBD2. Per the germline V gene, CDR1 is MRHNA and CDR2 is SNTAGT. With V trimmed by 3 bases and J by 3 bases, 5 bases remained unmatched. This CDR3 spans 17 amino acids. The CDR3: CASSDRGLAGHTGELFF. CDR3 DNA: TGTGCCAGCAGTGATCGAGGACTAGCGGGACACACCGGGGAGCTGTTTTTT.

The chain carries TRBV15 and TRBJ1-5; a possible D gene is TRBD1 (6 bases). Germline CDR1 and CDR2: LNHNV and YYDKDF (reference sequence). V gave up 0 bases and J gave up 6 bases, with 12 bases separating them. This CDR3 comprises 15 residues. The CDR3 nucleotides read TGTGCCACCAGCAGAGATCGGAGGGGGGGTCAGCCCCAGCATTTT. It translates to CATSRDRRGGQPQHF.

The chain links TRBV7-2 to TRBJ1-3; D not resolved. Germline loops: CDR1 SGHTA, CDR2 FQGNSA. Deletions cut 1 base from V and 4 bases from J, with 8 bases between. This CDR3 comprises 14 residues. CDR3 coding DNA: TGTGCCAGCAGCTTAGGCCGGGTCGGAAACACCATATATTTT. This translates into CASSLGRVGNTIYF. Using reference TRBV7-2 and TRBJ1-3 for the parts outside the CDR3, the full variable domain is GAGVSQSPSNKVTEKGKDVELRCDPISGHTALYWYRQSLGQGLEFLIYFQGNSAPDKSGLPSDRFSAERTGGSVSTLTIQRTQQEDSAVYLCASSLGRVGNTIYFGEGSWLTVV.

This chain uses TRBV19 with TRBJ2-3; 8 nucleotides line up with TRBD2. This CDR3 comprises 13 residues. Germline trimming cut 7 bases from V and 5 bases from J; bases unmatched to any gene: 5. Germline V gene lookup returns CDR1 LNHDA and CDR2 SQIVND (reference sequence). The CDR3 here is CASKKREIDTQYF. CDR3 DNA: TGTGCCAGTAAGAAGCGGGAGATAGATACGCAGTATTTT. Variable domain in full (rest from reference TRBV19 and TRBJ2-3): DGGITQSPKYLFRKEGQNVTLSCEQNLNHDAMYWYRQDPGQGLRLIYYSQIVNDFQKGDIAEGYSVSREKKESFPLTVTSAQKNPTAFYLCASKKREIDTQYFGPGTRLTVL.

This chain connects TRBV13 to TRBJ1-1; unclear D gene. Per germline, CDR1 PRHDT and CDR2 FYEKMQ (reference sequence). This CDR3 has 11 amino acids. Trimming pared 5 bases from V and 11 bases from J, leaving 12 bases between. The CDR3 nucleotides read TGTGCCAGCAGCACTATCAGTAGGGCTTTCTTT. This encodes CASSTISRAFF. Combining the CDR3 with reference TRBV13 and TRBJ1-1 gives the whole variable domain AAGVIQSPRHLIKEKRETATLKCYPIPRHDTVYWYQQGPGQDPQFLISFYEKMQSDKGSIPDRFSAQQFSDYHSELNMSSLELGDSALYFCASSTISRAFFGQGTRLTVV.

The chain uses TRBV18 and TRBJ2-3; 12 bases align to TRBD2. Germline V lookup: CDR1 KGHSH, CDR2 LQKENI. The CDR3 runs 15 residues. Trimming removed 5 bases from V and 3 bases from J; junction bases left unmatched: 3. The chain's CDR3 is CASSRTSGTTDTQYF. The CDR3 coding sequence is TGTGCCAGCTCAAGGACTAGCGGGACTACAGATACGCAGTATTTT.

The J gene is TRBJ1-6, the V gene TRBV6-2 or TRBV6-3, with 8 bases lining up with TRBD1. Germline values: CDR1 MNHEY, CDR2 SVGEGT. With V trimmed by 5 bases and J by 7 bases, 7 bases remained unmatched. This CDR3 region has 15 residues. The CDR3 loop is CASSPMTGENSPLHF. The DNA for the CDR3 is TGTGCCAGCAGTCCGATGACAGGGGAGAATTCACCCCTCCACTTT.

The chain uses TRBV6-5 and TRBJ1-2; 11 positions match TRBD1. The CDR3 is made up of 15 amino acids. Per germline, CDR1 MNHEY and CDR2 SVGAGI. Trimming cost V 7 bases and J 4 bases; bases outside gene matches: 8. DNA of the CDR3: TGTGCCAGCACCCTTCCGGGACAGGGGGGCTATGGCTACACCTTC. This sequence encodes CASTLPGQGGYGYTF.

The chain uses TRBV7-2 and TRBJ2-7; TRBD2 aligns across 12 bases. The CDR3 length is 16 residues. The V gene end was trimmed by 5 bases and the J gene end by 4 bases; junction bases not matched to a gene: 9. From germline, CDR1 is SGHTA and CDR2 FQGNSA. Here the CDR3 DNA reads TGTGCCAGCAGCCTCGGACTAGCGGGATCGGGGTACGAGCAGTACTTC. This codes for CASSLGLAGSGYEQYF.

This clone was seen a handful of times. The chain carries TRBV28 and TRBJ1-5; D is perhaps TRBD1 (6 bases). V was shortened by 5 bases and J by 2 bases, with 13 bases between the two germline ends. The germline V gene encodes CDR1 MDHEN and CDR2 SYDVKM. This CDR3 is 15 amino acids long. The CDR3 is CASSETGIGNQPQHF. Here the CDR3 DNA reads TGTGCCAGCAGTGAGACAGGCATTGGCAATCAGCCCCAGCATTTT.

This clone was seen more than once but under ten times. The chain carries TRBV4-1 and TRBJ2-7, with D perhaps TRBD1 (5 bases). Looked up from germline, CDR1 is MGHRA and CDR2 is YSYEKL. Between the trimmed V and J ends, which lost 1 base and 4 bases, there was a span of 14 bases. There are 15 residues in the CDR3. The CDR3 reads CASSQVVQGKYEQYF. CDR3 nucleotide sequence: TGCGCCAGCAGCCAAGTAGTCCAGGGCAAGTACGAGCAGTACTTC.

This chain joins TRBV20-1 and TRBJ1-6; no definite D call. There are 14 residues in the CDR3. The germline V and J ends were trimmed by 3 bases and 10 bases, with 16 bases remaining between them. In germline, CDR1 is DFQATT, CDR2 SNEGSKA (reference sequence). In DNA form, the CDR3 reads TGCAGTGCTAGTTACGGGGAAGGGAACTCACCCCTCCACTTT. Its translation is CSASYGEGNSPLHF.

This chain links TRBV18 with TRBJ1-2; TRBD1 aligns across 7 bases. Germline CDR1 KGHSH, CDR2 LQKENI. J lost 6 bases, V lost 3 bases, and 7 bases had no gene match. This CDR3 has 14 residues. The CDR3 spells CASSPPTGVNGYTF. DNA of the CDR3: TGTGCCAGCTCACCTCCCACAGGGGTCAATGGCTACACCTTC. The variable domain in full, with the rest retrieved from reference TRBV18 and TRBJ1-2, is NAGVMQNPRHLVRRRGQEARLRCSPMKGHSHVYWYRQLPEEGLKFMVYLQKENIIDESGMPKERFSAEFPKEGPSILRIQQVVRGDSAAYFCASSPPTGVNGYTFGSGTRLTVV.

V usage is TRBV6-1 and J usage is TRBJ2-1; D remains unclear. V was shortened by 3 bases and J by 0 bases, with 6 bases between the two germline ends. This CDR3 has 14 amino acids. CDR1 and CDR2 (germline): MNHNS, SASEGT. The CDR3 loop reads CASSDPSSYNEQFF. CDR3 DNA: TGTGCCAGCAGTGACCCGAGCTCCTACAATGAGCAGTTCTTC.

The J gene is TRBJ2-7, the V gene TRBV2, with unresolved D. The CDR3 has 15 amino acids. Germline V lookup: CDR1 SNHLY, CDR2 FYNNEI. Trimming stripped 5 bases from V and 6 bases from J, with 20 bases between. CDR3 amino acids: CASSFYDGFLGEQYF. DNA of the CDR3: TGTGCCAGCAGTTTTTACGACGGCTTCCTAGGCGAGCAGTACTTC.

This clone was detected only once. This chain connects TRBV7-8 to TRBJ1-1, with 8 bases matching TRBD1. J gave up 4 bases and V 5 bases, and 9 bases lay outside the gene matches. Germline assignment: CDR1 SGHVS and CDR2 FQNEAQ. CDR3 length: 15 residues. The chain's CDR3 is CASSNRTGQGTEAFF. In nucleotides, the CDR3 is TGTGCCAGCAGCAACCGGACAGGGCAGGGCACTGAAGCTTTCTTT.

The chain carries TRBV10-3 and TRBJ2-7, with TRBD1 matching 8 bases. Unmatched junction bases numbered 10, after V lost 2 bases and J lost 7 bases. Per the germline V gene, CDR1 is ENHRY and CDR2 is SYGVKD. The CDR3 runs to 15 residues. CDR3 sequence (DNA): TGTGCCATCAGTGAGGGACAGGGTGGTCTAGGGGAGCAGTACTTC. Protein sequence: CAISEGQGGLGEQYF.

This clone is medium-sized in the sample. The chain couples TRBV27 to TRBJ2-1, with TRBD2 as a possible D gene (6 bases). CDR1 is MNHEY and CDR2 is SMNVEV in the germline V gene (reference sequence). V lost 4 bases and J 0 bases, leaving 13 bases between the germline ends. CDR3 length equals 16 residues. The CDR3 bases are TGTGCCAGCAGTTCGGACTTGACTAGCTCCTACAATGAGCAGTTCTTC. Translated, it gives CASSSDLTSSYNEQFF.

This sequence joins TRBV6-5 and TRBJ2-7; D call uncertain. Trimming shortened V by 8 bases and J by 0 bases, and 8 bases separated the two germline ends. Germline assignment: CDR1 MNHEY and CDR2 SVGAGI. This CDR3 is 12 amino acids long. The CDR3, as DNA: TGTGCCAGCGGGCGAGCCTCCTACGAGCAGTACTTC. Amino acid sequence: CASGRASYEQYF.

V is TRBV7-6 and J is TRBJ2-3; 9 nucleotides align to TRBD1. V trimming: 9 bases; J trimming: 7 bases; junction bases outside the gene matches: 14. Germline CDR1 reads SGHVS; CDR2 reads FNYEAQ. The CDR3 is 15 amino acids. As DNA, the CDR3 is TGTGCCAGTTTGCCGGGACAGGGATATACGAATACGCAGTATTTT. Amino acids: CASLPGQGYTNTQYF.